This TCR beta chain was obtained from a study of T-cell reconstitution after alpha-beta-depleted transplantation in children. This clonotype was counted many times. Its antigen is not identified. The study, taken as a whole, reports: By one year post-transplant, T-cell counts and diversity largely arose from T cells that were newly produced.

Trimming at V came to 0 bases and at J to 0 bases, leaving 7 bases not matched to a gene. The CDR3 runs 17 residues. CDR1 and CDR2 from the germline V gene are SGHRS and YFSETQ. Preparing the TCRbeta library involved the use of unique molecular identifiers. Each CDR3 protein gets one entry after TCRdb re-called the PCR reads with MiXCR. The sample yields some 200,000 distinct CDR3 sequences, around 9.2% seen once. Sequenced material: PBMCs, mostly from graft donor cells, taken 360 days after TCRalphabeta/CD19-depleted stem cell transplant. This clonotype was obtained from a male patient aged 2-15 years who had a stem cell transplant for acute myeloid leukemia, so the T cells may come from the graft donor. The V call is TRBV5-1, the J call TRBJ2-5; 8 nucleotides agree with TRBD1. The CDR3 DNA follows: TGCGCCAGCAGCTTGGACCTGGACAGGGCTTACCAAGAGACCCAGTACTTC. This gives the protein CASSLDLDRAYQETQYF.